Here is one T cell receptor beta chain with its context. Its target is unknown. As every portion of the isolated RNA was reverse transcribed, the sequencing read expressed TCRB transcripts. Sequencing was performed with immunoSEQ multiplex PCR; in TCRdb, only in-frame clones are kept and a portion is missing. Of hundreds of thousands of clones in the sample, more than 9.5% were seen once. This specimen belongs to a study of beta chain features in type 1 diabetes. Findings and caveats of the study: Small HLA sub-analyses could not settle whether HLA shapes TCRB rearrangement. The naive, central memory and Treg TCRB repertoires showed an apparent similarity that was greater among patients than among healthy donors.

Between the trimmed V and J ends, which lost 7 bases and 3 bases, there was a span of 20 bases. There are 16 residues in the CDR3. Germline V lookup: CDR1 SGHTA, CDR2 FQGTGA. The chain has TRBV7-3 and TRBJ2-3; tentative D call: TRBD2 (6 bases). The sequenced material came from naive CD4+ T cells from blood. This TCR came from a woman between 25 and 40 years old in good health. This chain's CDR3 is CASIQKWRDGTDTQYF. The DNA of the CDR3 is TGTGCCAGCATCCAAAAGTGGCGGGATGGGACAGATACGCAGTATTTT.